This record concerns one T cell receptor (beta chain) sequence. This CDR3 region has 13 residues. V dropped 6 bases and J dropped 2 bases, with 10 bases sitting between them. Germline V gene sequence: CDR1 KGHSH, CDR2 LQKENI. The assay was immunoSEQ multiplex PCR, and TCRdb's table has in-frame clones only and misses some. The table includes 150,000 to 200,000 clones, just under 95% detected once. These data come from a study of control samples from healthy donors and cancer patients. The receptor's source is a man aged 18 to 30 in good health. The material sequenced was blood. V is TRBV18 and J is TRBJ2-5; D is unresolved. In DNA form, the CDR3 reads TGTGCCAGCTCCGAAGGGTATCAAGAGACCCAGTACTTC. Residues: CASSEGYQETQYF. Supplemented by reference TRBV18 and TRBJ2-5, the full variable domain reads NAGVMQNPRHLVRRRGQEARLRCSPMKGHSHVYWYRQLPEEGLKFMVYLQKENIIDESGMPKERFSAEFPKEGPSILRIQQVVRGDSAAYFCASSEGYQETQYFGPGTRLLVL.